The source of this T cell receptor beta chain is a study of blood T cell repertoires in COVID-19. The wider study: Nucleic acid was either cDNA or gDNA, and it came from T cells, B-cell-depleted T cells, or PBMCs.

Germline V gene lookup returns CDR1 MNHEY and CDR2 SVGEGT. V shed 2 bases and J shed 5 bases, with 16 bases lying between them. This CDR3 has 15 amino acids. Produced via immunoSEQ multiplex PCR; TCRdb's table is partial and in-frame only. The table shows some 25,000 clones, with roughly four fifths occurring only once. The genes are TRBV6-2 or TRBV6-3 and TRBJ2-7; D is perhaps TRBD2 (6 bases). Material: peripheral blood. This sequence originates from a human donor in a cohort sampled during active COVID-19. Here the CDR3 reads CASSYGPGVTHEQYF. CDR3 DNA: TGTGCCAGCAGTTACGGTCCGGGAGTAACCCACGAGCAGTACTTC.